Shown below are 28 T cell receptor beta chains from a single sample sequenced in a study of blood T cell repertoires in COVID-19. TCRdb's table, derived via immunoSEQ multiplex PCR, lists solely in-frame clones and lacks some. The data show roughly 90,000 clones, with 80% to 85% seen just once and 15% to 20% held by the top ten. Sequences were obtained from peripheral blood. Source of these receptors: a woman older than 75 with active or convalescent COVID-19.

This clone came up once. The V call is TRBV19, the J call TRBJ2-1; 8 nucleotides line up with TRBD1. V lost 6 bases to trimming and J lost 9 bases; unmatched junction nucleotides: 10. This CDR3 comprises 14 residues. Germline values: CDR1 LNHDA, CDR2 SQIVND (reference sequence). The CDR3 sequence: CASSTGGVIGEQFF. The CDR3 region has the DNA TGTGCCAGTAGCACAGGGGGAGTAATCGGTGAGCAGTTCTTC.

V is TRBV5-5 and J is TRBJ1-1; D unclear. Deletions cut 1 base from V and 0 bases from J, with 19 bases between. The germline CDR1 and CDR2 sequences are SGHKS and YYEKEE (reference sequence). CDR3 size: 18 residues. CDR3 sequence (DNA): TGTGCCAGCAGCTTGCCCCTCGGAGGGCTGGCTATGAACACTGAAGCTTTCTTT. Its protein product is CASSLPLGGLAMNTEAFF.

Only one count was recorded for this clone. The chain combines TRBV7-2 with TRBJ1-5, with D perhaps matching TRBD1 (5 bases). Germline-derived CDR1 and CDR2 are SGHTA and FQGNSA. The CDR3 runs 17 residues. V lost 2 bases, J lost 5 bases, and 19 bases lay in between. Here the CDR3 DNA reads TGTGCCAGCAGCTTAAGTTACGCCGGGGGGAAAGATCAGCCCCAGCATTTT. It codes for CASSLSYAGGKDQPQHF.

The chain uses TRBV10-3 and TRBJ1-2; possibly TRBD1 for D (6 bases). V was trimmed by 3 bases and J by 6 bases, leaving 14 bases between them. Germline V gene sequence: CDR1 ENHRY, CDR2 SYGVKD. The CDR3 is 14 amino acids. CDR3: CAISERGMIDGYTF. In DNA, the CDR3 is TGTGCCATCAGTGAAAGGGGGATGATCGATGGCTACACCTTC.

V gene TRBV12-3 or TRBV12-4 combines with J gene TRBJ1-2; TRBD1 aligns across 8 bases. The CDR3 covers 13 residues. Trimming at V came to 5 bases and at J to 8 bases, leaving 7 bases not matched to a gene. CDR3 sequence reads: CASSPLTGGGYTF. CDR3 bases: TGTGCCAGCAGTCCCCTCACAGGGGGGGGCTACACCTTC.

The V call is TRBV29-1, the J call TRBJ1-2; tentatively, D is TRBD1 (5 bases). The length of the CDR3 is 11 residues. Trimming stripped 6 bases from V and 6 bases from J, with 11 bases between. Germline loops: CDR1 SQVTM, CDR2 ANQGSEA. The CDR3 reads CSVGLLDGYTF. DNA of the CDR3: TGCAGCGTGGGACTCTTGGATGGCTACACCTTC.

This clone came up once. The J gene is TRBJ2-1, the V gene TRBV11-2; TRBD2 might be the D (5 bases). Germline V gene data show CDR1 as SGHAT and CDR2 as FQNNGV. V lost 2 bases and J 2 bases, leaving 10 bases between the germline ends. The CDR3 runs 15 residues. CDR3 DNA sequence: TGTGCCAGCAGCTTAAGTAGCGTCACCTACAATGAGCAGTTCTTC. This encodes CASSLSSVTYNEQFF.

This chain connects TRBV4-2 to TRBJ1-3; 10 bases agree with TRBD1. Germline V gives CDR1 LGHNA, CDR2 YNFKEQ. CDR3 length: 16 amino acids. Germline trimming cut 1 base from V and 2 bases from J; bases unmatched to any gene: 2. In DNA form, the CDR3 reads TGTGCCAGCAGCCAAGTCGGACAGGGGGCTGGAAACACCATATATTTT. It translates to CASSQVGQGAGNTIYF.

About this clone: This specimen includes other DNA sequences encoding the same CDR3. The J gene is TRBJ1-2, the V gene TRBV5-1; D possibly corresponds to TRBD1 (6 bases). Trimming left V 4 bases short and J 0 bases short, with 10 bases between. The CDR3 is 14 residues long. CDR1 is SGHRS, CDR2 YFSETQ, per germline. CDR3: CASSQGTANYGYTF. The CDR3 DNA reads TGCGCCAGCAGCCAGGGGACCGCTAACTATGGCTACACCTTC.

This chain connects TRBV7-2 to TRBJ2-7, with D uncertain. This CDR3 spans 13 amino acids. The germline V gene encodes CDR1 SGHTA and CDR2 FQGNSA. Trimming removed 1 base at V and 2 bases at J, with 6 bases between. Here the CDR3 reads CASSLGIAYEQYF. The CDR3 DNA is TGTGCCAGCAGCTTAGGTATCGCCTACGAGCAGTACTTC.

The V gene is TRBV15, the J gene TRBJ2-7, with a possible D match to TRBD1 (5 bases). CDR1 LNHNV and CDR2 YYDKDF come from the germline V gene (reference sequence). CDR3 size: 14 residues. Deletions cut 8 bases from V and 0 bases from J, with 14 bases between. In DNA, the CDR3 is TGTGCCACCGGAGACAGCGCCCCCTCCTACGAGCAGTACTTC. This sequence encodes CATGDSAPSYEQYF.

The chain employs TRBV7-9 and TRBJ2-5; tentatively, D is TRBD1 (6 bases). CDR3 size: 11 residues. Per germline, CDR1 SEHNR and CDR2 FQNEAQ (reference sequence). As DNA, the CDR3 is TGTGCTGGGACACAGCAAGAGACCCAGTACTTC. It translates to CAGTQQETQYF.

This clone has a single count. This chain links TRBV2 with TRBJ1-2; 9 bases align to TRBD1. V was pared by 4 bases and J by 8 bases, with 8 bases of the junction left unmatched. The length of the CDR3 is 14 residues. Per the germline V gene, CDR1 is SNHLY and CDR2 is FYNNEI. In nucleotides, the CDR3 is TGTGCCAGCAGTGTAGGGACAGGGTCTTGGGGCTACACCTTC. As protein: CASSVGTGSWGYTF.

The rearrangement links TRBV5-1 to TRBJ2-5; 8 nucleotides align to TRBD2. Trimming at V came to 2 bases and at J to 3 bases, leaving 3 bases not matched to a gene. The CDR3 is made up of 14 amino acids. Germline loops: CDR1 SGHRS, CDR2 YFSETQ. CDR3 protein: CASSLAGVEETQYF. The CDR3 coding sequence is TGCGCCAGCAGCTTAGCGGGAGTGGAAGAGACCCAGTACTTC.

The chain combines TRBV7-6 with TRBJ2-5; 11 nucleotides agree with TRBD1. CDR1 is SGHVS, CDR2 FNYEAQ, per germline. Germline trimming cut 4 bases from V and 5 bases from J; bases unmatched to any gene: 9. CDR3 length equals 16 residues. The CDR3 sequence: CASSYTTGTGGETQYF. The CDR3 nucleotides are TGTGCCAGCAGCTATACCACCGGGACAGGGGGTGAGACCCAGTACTTC. The variable domain in full, completed from reference TRBV7-6 and TRBJ2-5, reads GAGVSQSPRYKVTKRGQDVALRCDPISGHVSLYWYRQALGQGPEFLTYFNYEAQQDKSGLPNDRFSAERPEGSISTLTIQRTEQRDSAMYRCASSYTTGTGGETQYFGPGTRLLVL.

DNA for the CDR3: TGTGCCAGCAGTCTCGGGAGCCTGAACACTGAAGCTTTCTTT. It codes for CASSLGSLNTEAFF. V gene TRBV2 combines with J gene TRBJ1-1; unclear D gene. Trimming stripped 5 bases from V and 0 bases from J, with 10 bases between. The CDR3 contains 14 residues. The germline V gene encodes CDR1 SNHLY and CDR2 FYNNEI. The full variable domain, in which reference TRBV2 and TRBJ1-1 provide the parts outside the CDR3, is EPEVTQTPSHQVTQMGQEVILRCVPISNHLYFYWYRQILGQKVEFLVSFYNNEISEKSEIFDDQFSVERPDGSNFTLKIRSTKLEDSAMYFCASSLGSLNTEAFFGQGTRLTVV.

The chain combines TRBV7-2 with TRBJ2-7; D is perhaps TRBD2 (5 bases). Trimming removed 5 bases from V and 0 bases from J, with 17 bases in between. The CDR3 is 16 amino acids. Germline V gene data show CDR1 as SGHTA and CDR2 as FQGNSA. For the CDR3, the DNA is TGTGCCAGCAGCCAACGGTTGGGGAGTCTCTCCTACGAGCAGTACTTC. Translation: CASSQRLGSLSYEQYF.

This chain connects TRBV11-2 to TRBJ2-7; the match to TRBD2 covers 7 bases. Germline V gene lookup returns CDR1 SGHAT and CDR2 FQNNGV. The CDR3 length is 14 residues. The V segment lost 7 bases and the J segment 3 bases; nucleotides outside the gene matches: 9. The CDR3 here is CASTPAGWGYEQYF. CDR3 in DNA: TGTGCCAGCACCCCAGCGGGATGGGGCTACGAGCAGTACTTC. The full variable domain, with the rest looked up from reference TRBV11-2 and TRBJ2-7, is EAGVAQSPRYKIIEKRQSVAFWCNPISGHATLYWYQQILGQGPKLLIQFQNNGVVDDSQLPKDRFSAERLKGVDSTLKIQPAKLEDSAVYLCASTPAGWGYEQYFGPGTRLTVT.

The chain uses TRBV9 and TRBJ2-2; no clear D gene. V was pared by 5 bases and J by 4 bases, with 9 bases between. The V gene's germline CDR1 is SGDLS and CDR2 YYNGEE. The CDR3 has 13 amino acids. As DNA, the CDR3 is TGTGCCAGCAGTGGCGGTCCCACCGGGGAGCTGTTTTTT. This codes for CASSGGPTGELFF.

The V and J genes are TRBV28 and TRBJ2-3, with D unresolved. V was pared by 9 bases and J by 2 bases, with 6 bases between. The CDR3 has 11 amino acids. CDR1 is MDHEN, CDR2 SYDVKM, per germline. CDR3 protein: CASSVTDTQYF. The CDR3 DNA reads TGTGCCAGTTCGGTCACAGATACGCAGTATTTT. The full variable domain, completed using reference TRBV28 and TRBJ2-3, is DVKVTQSSRYLVKRTGEKVFLECVQDMDHENMFWYRQDPGLGLRLIYFSYDVKMKEKGDIPEGYSVSREKKERFSLILESASTNQTSMYLCASSVTDTQYFGPGTRLTVL.

The chain is built from TRBV5-1 and TRBJ2-3; D not certain. This CDR3 has 13 amino acids. In germline, CDR1 is SGHRS, CDR2 YFSETQ. V lost 5 bases, J lost 5 bases, and 12 bases lay in between. The CDR3 is CASRKTSQDTQYF. In nucleotides, the CDR3 is TGCGCCAGCAGAAAGACTTCCCAAGATACGCAGTATTTT.

V is TRBV11-2 and J is TRBJ2-3, with 10 bases that match TRBD1. The V and J ends lost 4 bases and 2 bases, in that order; junction bases with no gene match: 6. Looked up from germline, CDR1 is SGHAT and CDR2 is FQNNGV. This CDR3 is built from 16 residues. The CDR3 is CASSSTTGGYTDTQYF. As DNA, the CDR3 is TGTGCCAGCAGCTCCACGACAGGGGGCTACACAGATACGCAGTATTTT.

The rearrangement uses TRBV19 and TRBJ1-3, with D maybe TRBD1 (5 bases). Germline V gives CDR1 LNHDA, CDR2 SQIVND (reference sequence). V gave up 3 bases and J gave up 1 base, with 10 bases separating them. The CDR3 covers 15 residues. CDR3 region: CASSIGDSSGNTIYF. The CDR3 DNA sequence: TGTGCCAGTAGTATTGGGGACTCTTCTGGAAACACCATATATTTT.

CDR3 sequence reads: CASSYPSFTDTQYF. CDR3 bases: TGTGCCAGCAGTTACCCGTCGTTCACAGATACGCAGTATTTT. The genes are TRBV6-2 or TRBV6-3 and TRBJ2-3, with D unclear. The V gene's germline CDR1 is MNHEY and CDR2 SVGEGT. The CDR3 sequence is 14 residues long. V lost 2 bases and J 2 bases, leaving 8 bases between the germline ends.

The chain has TRBV24-1 and TRBJ1-1; possibly TRBD1 for D (6 bases). Trimming cost V 5 bases and J 4 bases, with 10 bases left between them. This CDR3 comprises 13 residues. CDR1 KGHDR and CDR2 SFDVKD come from the germline V gene. In DNA, the CDR3 is TGTGCCACCAGTGGAAGGGGGAGCACTGAAGCTTTCTTT. Residues: CATSGRGSTEAFF.

The chain links TRBV2 to TRBJ2-1; 8 positions match TRBD2. The V gene end was trimmed by 2 bases and the J gene end by 9 bases; junction bases not matched to a gene: 9. The germline gives CDR1 SNHLY, CDR2 FYNNEI. The CDR3 totals 15 residues. CDR3 in DNA: TGTGCCAGCAGTGAACTAGCGGGCGGCGCGGGTGAGCAGTTCTTC. Protein sequence: CASSELAGGAGEQFF.

In nucleotides, the CDR3 is TGTGCCTGGAGTCGAGAGCGTCAAGGAAAACTGTTTTTT. This translates into CAWSRERQGKLFF. The gene calls are TRBV30 and TRBJ1-4; D remains ambiguous. Germline CDR1 reads GTSNPN; CDR2 reads SVGIG (reference sequence). The CDR3 contains 13 residues. V was shortened by 2 bases and J by 10 bases, with 14 bases between the two germline ends.

There are a few counts of this clone. The chain recombines TRBV29-1 with TRBJ2-7; 9 bases match TRBD2. The germline CDR1 and CDR2 sequences are SQVTM and ANQGSEA. V shed 5 bases, J shed 2 bases, and the junction held 16 bases outside the gene matches. This CDR3 has 17 amino acids. The CDR3 sequence is CSVLGPLTGTSTYEQYF. The CDR3 nucleotides are TGCAGCGTTCTAGGTCCCCTGACCGGGACTAGCACCTACGAGCAGTACTTC.